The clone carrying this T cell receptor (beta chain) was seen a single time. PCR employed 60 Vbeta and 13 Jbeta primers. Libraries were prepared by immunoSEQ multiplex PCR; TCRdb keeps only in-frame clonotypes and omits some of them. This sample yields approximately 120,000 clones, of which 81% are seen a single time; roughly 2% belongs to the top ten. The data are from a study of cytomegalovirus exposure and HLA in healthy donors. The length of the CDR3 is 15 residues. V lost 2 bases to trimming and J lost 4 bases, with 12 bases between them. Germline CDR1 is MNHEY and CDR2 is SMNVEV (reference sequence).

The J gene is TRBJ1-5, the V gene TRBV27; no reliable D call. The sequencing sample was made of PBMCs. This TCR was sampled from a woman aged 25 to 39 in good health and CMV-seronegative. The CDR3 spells CASSLTQGRNQPQHF. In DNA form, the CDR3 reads TGTGCCAGCAGTTTAACTCAAGGGAGGAATCAGCCCCAGCATTTT.